These T cell receptor beta chains were read from a single sample in a study of blood T cell repertoires in COVID-19. Profiling relied on immunoSEQ multiplex PCR, and the TCRdb table lists in-frame clones only, not all of them. The profile shows 80,000 to 100,000 clones, 80% of them singletons. The specimen was peripheral blood. These receptors were collected from a woman in her sixties or seventies with acute or convalescent COVID-19. The conserved cysteine and the conserved F or W are not part of the CDR3 here.

j_gene	v_gene	CDR3aa
TRBJ1-5	TRBV2	ASSEARAGQGHQPQH
TRBJ2-5	TRBV7-3	ASSLLPRIYSETQY
TRBJ1-1	TRBV7-2	ASSFSGNTEAF
TRBJ2-1	TRBV5-1	ASPREGRNEQF
TRBJ1-6	TRBV5-5	ASSLKGGSSPLH
TRBJ1-5	TRBV14	ASSHEDSSNQPQH
TRBJ1-4	TRBV19	ASSRQGGNEKLF
TRBJ1-6	TRBV7-2	ASSLRRGTAHSPLH
TRBJ2-1	TRBV11-2	ASSLKWEGDEQF
TRBJ1-1	TRBV4-1	ASSQPTRGHDEAF
TRBJ1-6	TRBV28	ATRREGDNSPLH
TRBJ2-2	TRBV9	ASSVTGTGELF
TRBJ1-6	TRBV30	AWSVHRESPLH
TRBJ2-7	TRBV28	ASSSPGGPSYEQY
TRBJ1-2	TRBV7-9	ASSLAWEGLAGYT
TRBJ1-5	TRBV9	ASSVDQFQPQH
TRBJ1-5	TRBV4-2	ASRRSATEYQPQH
TRBJ1-6	TRBV7-2	ASSSRDRGSPLH
TRBJ2-2	TRBV3-1/TRBV3-2	ASSQDFLATGELF
TRBJ2-3	TRBV2	ASSEAQAASGGADTQY